What follows are 15 T cell receptor beta chains derived from one specimen sequenced in a study of blood T cell repertoires in COVID-19. Generated by immunoSEQ multiplex PCR, the TCRdb table keeps only in-frame clones and is missing some. Among 400,000 to 500,000 clones, about 88% were seen once, and the ten largest hold around 1.5%. The sequenced material came from PBMCs or T cells enriched from blood (not recorded which). These receptors were taken from a woman aged 18-29 years who had been exposed to COVID-19.

V is TRBV9 and J is TRBJ2-2; unclear D gene. V dropped 1 base and J dropped 1 base, with 5 bases sitting between them. Germline V gene lookup returns CDR1 SGDLS and CDR2 YYNGEE. The CDR3 runs to 14 residues. DNA of the CDR3: TGTGCCAGCAGCGTATCAGGGAACACCGGGGAGCTGTTTTTT. This gives the protein CASSVSGNTGELFF.

The chain recombines TRBV30 with TRBJ1-2, with TRBD1 identical over 8 bases. With V trimmed by 3 bases and J by 8 bases, 8 bases remained unmatched. The V gene's germline CDR1 is GTSNPN and CDR2 SVGIG (reference sequence). The CDR3 consists of 13 residues. CDR3 sequence reads: CAWRGQGAVGYTF. CDR3 coding DNA: TGTGCCTGGAGGGGCCAGGGGGCAGTAGGCTACACCTTC.

The V gene is TRBV18, the J gene TRBJ2-7; TRBD2 matches 7 bases. The germline gives CDR1 KGHSH, CDR2 LQKENI. The J segment lost 1 base and the V segment lost 6 bases, leaving 3 bases of the junction unmatched. The CDR3 runs 13 residues. The CDR3 sequence: CASSPGGSYEQYF. The DNA for the CDR3 is TGTGCCAGCTCTCCGGGGGGTTCCTACGAGCAGTACTTC.

The chain carries TRBV6-1 and TRBJ2-7, with TRBD2 matching 14 bases. The CDR3 covers 17 residues. The ends lost 2 bases at V and 7 bases at J; junction bases unmatched: 10. Germline lookup yields CDR1 MNHNS and CDR2 SASEGT. CDR3 loop: CASSELGTSGSFAEQYF. The CDR3, as DNA: TGTGCCAGCAGTGAACTCGGGACTAGCGGGAGTTTCGCTGAGCAGTACTTC.

V gene TRBV4-2 combines with J gene TRBJ2-1, with D possibly being TRBD2 (6 bases). Germline loops: CDR1 LGHNA, CDR2 YNFKEQ. This CDR3 is 17 amino acids long. Deletions cut 2 bases from V and 5 bases from J, with 19 bases between. The DNA for the CDR3 is TGTGCCAGCAGCCAAATCGATTCGGGAGTAGGCGACAATGAGCAGTTCTTC. Its translation: CASSQIDSGVGDNEQFF.

This clone was picked up one time. The chain carries TRBV10-1 and TRBJ1-5, with 7 bases fitting TRBD1. Trimming removed 6 bases from V and 3 bases from J; junction bases left unmatched: 2. Germline CDR1 reads WNHNN; CDR2 reads SYGVQD (reference sequence). The CDR3 extends over 13 amino acids. The CDR3 coding sequence is TGCGCCAGCAGAACAGGGGACAATCAGCCCCAGCATTTT. It encodes CASRTGDNQPQHF.

The V and J genes are TRBV6-4 and TRBJ2-7; 10 bases match TRBD2. Germline V CDR1 and CDR2: MRHNA, SNTAGT. The V gene end was trimmed by 3 bases and the J gene end by 3 bases; junction bases not matched to a gene: 5. This CDR3 region has 15 residues. CDR3 sequence: CASSEHSGRNYEQYF. CDR3 nucleotide sequence: TGTGCCAGCAGTGAACATAGCGGGAGGAACTACGAGCAGTACTTC.

This clone occurred a few times. The chain is built from TRBV15 and TRBJ1-1; possibly TRBD1 for D (5 bases). Germline V gene data show CDR1 as LNHNV and CDR2 as YYDKDF (reference sequence). V lost 0 bases and J 9 bases, leaving 8 bases between the germline ends. This CDR3 contains 12 residues. CDR3 in amino acids: CATSRDGGKAFF. CDR3 sequence (DNA): TGTGCCACCAGCAGAGATGGGGGGAAAGCTTTCTTT. The whole variable domain, remainder taken from reference TRBV15 and TRBJ1-1, is DAMVIQNPRYQVTQFGKPVTLSCSQTLNHNVMYWYQQKSSQAPKLLFHYYDKDFNNEADTPDNFQSRRPNTSFCFLDIRSPGLGDTAMYLCATSRDGGKAFFGQGTRLTVV.

The chain is built from TRBV12-3 or TRBV12-4 and TRBJ1-6, with TRBD1 as a possible D gene (5 bases). V lost 3 bases, J lost 14 bases, and 14 bases lay in between. This CDR3 contains 13 residues. CDR3 residues: CASSLFVDSSLHF. DNA for the CDR3: TGTGCCAGCAGTTTGTTTGTAGACAGTTCCCTCCACTTT.

The genes are TRBV7-9 and TRBJ2-5, with D perhaps matching TRBD1 (7 bases). Trimming took off 2 bases at V and 4 bases at J, with 11 bases between the two ends. Germline CDR1 reads SEHNR; CDR2 reads FQNEAQ (reference sequence). The CDR3 has 14 residues. CDR3 residues: CASSLPQGGETQYF. The DNA for the CDR3 is TGTGCCAGCAGCTTACCTCAGGGGGGAGAGACCCAGTACTTC. The full variable domain, its missing parts supplied by reference TRBV7-9 and TRBJ2-5, is DTGVSQNPRHKITKRGQNVTFRCDPISEHNRLYWYRQTLGQGPEFLTYFQNEAQLEKSRLLSDRFSAERPKGSFSTLEIQRTEQGDSAMYLCASSLPQGGETQYFGPGTRLLVL.

This sequence joins TRBV5-8 and TRBJ2-7; TRBD2 aligns across 10 bases. V was pared by 2 bases and J by 0 bases, with 5 bases of the junction left unmatched. Germline V CDR1 and CDR2: SGHTS, YDEGEE. The length of the CDR3 is 16 residues. Here the CDR3 reads CASSFRAGGPSYEQYF. In nucleotides, the CDR3 is TGTGCCAGCAGCTTCCGAGCGGGAGGGCCCTCCTACGAGCAGTACTTC.

The V and J genes are TRBV28 and TRBJ2-7, with TRBD1 as a possible D gene (7 bases). The CDR3 runs 14 residues. V was shortened by 5 bases and J by 0 bases, with 11 bases between the two germline ends. CDR1 and CDR2 from the germline V gene are MDHEN and SYDVKM. The chain's CDR3 is CASSRQGGSYEQYF. The CDR3 bases are TGTGCCAGCAGTCGCCAGGGGGGCTCCTACGAGCAGTACTTC.

This clone has only one observation. The V call is TRBV19, the J call TRBJ2-7; D remains ambiguous. CDR3 length equals 13 residues. V shed 4 bases and J shed 3 bases, with 10 bases lying between them. Germline assignment: CDR1 LNHDA and CDR2 SQIVND (reference sequence). This CDR3 is CASSTSPLYEQYF. DNA of the CDR3: TGTGCCAGTAGTACCTCCCCCCTCTACGAGCAGTACTTC.

This clone was picked up a small number of times. The V gene is TRBV18, the J gene TRBJ2-7; the D is unclear. This CDR3 comprises 13 residues. The V and J ends lost 6 bases and 4 bases respectively, with 13 bases between them. Germline V gives CDR1 KGHSH, CDR2 LQKENI. DNA for the CDR3: TGTGCCAGCTCCCCCGGGTCATTATACGAGCAGTACTTC. Amino acids: CASSPGSLYEQYF.

This clone was detected ten times or more. Sequence at one end of the junction differs from germline and may be a read error. This rearrangement joins TRBV7-7 to TRBJ2-5; TRBD2 aligns across 9 bases. CDR1 is SSHAT and CDR2 is FNYEAQ in the germline V gene (reference sequence). The CDR3 length is 15 residues. For the CDR3, the DNA is TGTGCTAGCAGCTTATCCGGACTAGCGATGGAGACCCAGTACTTC. This sequence encodes CASSLSGLAMETQYF.